The 24 T cell receptor beta chains given below trace back to one sample, sequenced in a study of CD8+ T cells in alopecia areata (dated by TCRdb to 2016 to 2019). Library creation used the immunoSEQ multiplex PCR assay. For TCR sequencing, RNA was extracted from every sample and reverse transcribed into cDNA to serve as template. TCRdb mirrors the immuneACCESS table, restricted to in-frame sequences. Some clones are absent from its copies; in checked studies, under half trace to an unresolved V gene, and the reason for the others is unknown. Present in this sample are 200,000 or so clones, around two fifths of which were seen just once. Jointly, the top ten make up over 2.5% of the sample. The treatment or condition label of this sample denotes: oral pan-JAK inhibitor, 5-10 mg twice daily. The sample consisted of CD4+ T cells sorted from blood, taken at roughly week 36, from a patient treated with tofacitinib. These receptors were obtained from a human donor with alopecia areata.

In DNA, the CDR3 is TGTGCCAGCAGCTCGACAGGGGGTACCACAGATACGCAGTATTTT. This sequence encodes CASSSTGGTTDTQYF. The chain has TRBV7-2 and TRBJ2-3; 9 nucleotides match TRBD1. CDR3 size: 15 residues. Trimming at V came to 4 bases and at J to 2 bases, leaving 4 bases not matched to a gene. Germline loops: CDR1 SGHTA, CDR2 FQGNSA.

The V and J genes are TRBV5-1 and TRBJ2-1; TRBD2 matches 10 bases. With 5 bases clipped from V and 6 bases from J, the junction kept 8 bases outside the gene matches. The V gene's germline CDR1 is SGHRS and CDR2 YFSETQ. CDR3 length equals 15 residues. CDR3 residues: CASRIAGGRLNEQFF. The CDR3 DNA follows: TGCGCCAGCAGAATAGCGGGAGGAAGGCTCAATGAGCAGTTCTTC.

This rearrangement joins TRBV28 to TRBJ2-3; no firm D call. The V gene's germline CDR1 is MDHEN and CDR2 SYDVKM. This CDR3 region has 10 residues. V was pared by 5 bases and J by 4 bases, with 1 base between. CDR3 in DNA: TGTGCCAGCAGTCCAGATACGCAGTATTTT. This encodes CASSPDTQYF.

This chain joins TRBV29-1 and TRBJ2-3; 7 bases fit TRBD1. Germline V gene sequence: CDR1 SQVTM, CDR2 ANQGSEA. J lost 3 bases, V lost 2 bases, and 2 bases had no gene match. The CDR3 covers 13 residues. The CDR3 sequence: CSVERRGTDTQYF. For the CDR3, the DNA is TGCAGCGTTGAACGCAGGGGGACAGATACGCAGTATTTT.

The chain joins TRBV6-5 to TRBJ1-1; D gene unclear. Germline V gene lookup returns CDR1 MNHEY and CDR2 SVGAGI. The CDR3 consists of 15 residues. V was pared by 0 bases and J by 5 bases, with 13 bases between. The CDR3 loop is CASSYSGVVGTEAFF. CDR3 sequence (DNA): TGTGCCAGCAGTTACTCGGGAGTAGTCGGAACTGAAGCTTTCTTT.

The V gene is TRBV5-1, the J gene TRBJ2-7; the D is unclear. Germline values: CDR1 SGHRS, CDR2 YFSETQ. V lost 0 bases, J lost 11 bases, and 15 bases lay in between. The CDR3 has 13 amino acids. CDR3 region: CASSLEWTPDEYF. Written as DNA, the CDR3 is TGCGCCAGCAGCTTGGAATGGACCCCCGACGAGTACTTC.

The chain joins TRBV5-4 to TRBJ2-5, with D uncertain. Deletions cut 7 bases from V and 1 base from J, with 5 bases between. CDR3 length: 11 amino acids. CDR1 SGHNT and CDR2 YYREEE come from the germline V gene (reference sequence). CDR3 sequence: CASGPQETQYF. The DNA of the CDR3 is TGTGCCAGCGGGCCCCAAGAGACCCAGTACTTC.

This chain links TRBV28 with TRBJ2-6, with TRBD1 identical over 7 bases. Trimming took 5 bases from V and 4 from J; bases not matched to a gene: 11. Germline assignment: CDR1 MDHEN and CDR2 SYDVKM. This CDR3 contains 17 residues. Here the CDR3 DNA reads TGTGCCAGCAGTCAGAAACGACAGGGAACCGGGGCCAACGTCCTGACTTTC. Residues: CASSQKRQGTGANVLTF.

This clone was counted at least ten times. The sample holds other DNA sequences that translate to the same CDR3. CDR3: CASSLGWNTEAFF. As DNA, the CDR3 is TGTGCCAGCAGCTTAGGGTGGAACACTGAAGCTTTCTTT. The chain uses TRBV11-2 and TRBJ1-1, with D unclear. The CDR3 spans 13 residues. V shed 1 base and J shed 1 base, with 4 bases lying between them. The germline gives CDR1 SGHAT, CDR2 FQNNGV.

A note on this clone: Other nucleotide sequences in the sample specify the same CDR3. The rearrangement links TRBV9 to TRBJ2-7; 8 bases map to TRBD2. The CDR3 runs 14 residues. Unmatched junction bases numbered 2, after V lost 0 bases and J lost 3 bases. CDR1 SGDLS and CDR2 YYNGEE come from the germline V gene. CDR3 nucleotides: TGTGCCAGCAGCGTAGGTACTAGCGGCTACGAGCAGTACTTC. Its translation is CASSVGTSGYEQYF.

The rearrangement uses TRBV4-2 and TRBJ2-3; D may be TRBD1 (6 bases). V lost 2 bases and J lost 1, with 16 bases in between. The CDR3 runs to 17 residues. Looked up from germline, CDR1 is LGHNA and CDR2 is YNFKEQ. This chain's CDR3 is CASSQSTGSRGTDTQYF. In DNA, the CDR3 is TGTGCCAGCAGCCAATCTACAGGGAGCCGGGGCACAGATACGCAGTATTTT.

The V gene is TRBV7-9, the J gene TRBJ1-4; D gene uncertain. CDR1 and CDR2 (germline): SEHNR, FQNEAQ (reference sequence). Deletions cut 2 bases from V and 5 bases from J, with 12 bases between. The CDR3 is made up of 15 amino acids. The CDR3 region has the DNA TGTGCCAGCAGCTTAAAGCGGAGGGTGAATGAAAAACTGTTTTTT. This translates into CASSLKRRVNEKLFF. Drawing the rest from reference TRBV7-9 and TRBJ1-4, the complete variable domain is DTGVSQNPRHKITKRGQNVTFRCDPISEHNRLYWYRQTLGQGPEFLTYFQNEAQLEKSRLLSDRFSAERPKGSFSTLEIQRTEQGDSAMYLCASSLKRRVNEKLFFGSGTQLSVL.

The chain uses TRBV5-6 and TRBJ1-2, with D possibly matching TRBD1 (6 bases). This CDR3 contains 16 residues. V was trimmed by 4 bases and J by 2 bases, leaving 18 bases between them. Per germline, CDR1 SGHDT and CDR2 YYEEEE. The CDR3 reads CASSVGPGDRNYGYTF. The CDR3, as DNA: TGTGCCAGCAGCGTGGGTCCGGGCGACAGGAACTATGGCTACACCTTC.

This chain connects TRBV29-1 to TRBJ2-1; 11 positions match TRBD2. Germline-derived CDR1 and CDR2 are SQVTM and ANQGSEA. V lost 0 bases, J lost 15 bases, and 7 bases stayed unmatched. The CDR3 sequence is 13 residues long. The CDR3 DNA is TGCAGCGTTGAAGATGGGCTAGCGGGAGGTCCGTTCTTC. It codes for CSVEDGLAGGPFF.

Written as DNA, the CDR3 is TGTGCCAGCAGCACACTAGCGGGTTCCACCAATGAGCAGTTCTTC. Translated: CASSTLAGSTNEQFF. This chain uses TRBV7-3 with TRBJ2-1; 9 bases align to TRBD2. The junction had 8 bases not matched to a gene; V was cut back by 5 bases and J by 6 bases. Germline lookup yields CDR1 SGHTA and CDR2 FQGTGA. This CDR3 comprises 15 residues. The variable domain in full, with the rest retrieved from reference TRBV7-3 and TRBJ2-1, is GAGVSQTPSNKVTEKGKYVELRCDPISGHTALYWYRQSLGQGPEFLIYFQGTGAADDSGLPNDRFFAVRPEGSVSTLKIQRTERGDSAVYLCASSTLAGSTNEQFFGPGTRLTVL.

This clone was picked up a small number of times. This chain connects TRBV27 to TRBJ2-7, with D perhaps matching TRBD1 or TRBD2 (5 bases each). Germline V gene lookup returns CDR1 MNHEY and CDR2 SMNVEV (reference sequence). CDR3 length equals 13 residues. The V end was cut by 4 bases, the J end by 13 bases, with 20 bases between. CDR3 nucleotides: TGTGCCAGCAGTTCCCCAGGGCGGACGGGGCCTTACTTC. The encoded protein is CASSSPGRTGPYF.

V usage is TRBV5-4 and J usage is TRBJ2-5; D unclear. The V and J ends lost 0 bases and 1 base respectively, with 10 bases between them. The CDR3 spans 15 residues. Germline lookup yields CDR1 SGHNT and CDR2 YYREEE (reference sequence). CDR3 nucleotides: TGTGCCAGCAGCTTGGAGCCGCCCCTCCAAGAGACCCAGTACTTC. The encoded protein is CASSLEPPLQETQYF. Supplemented by reference TRBV5-4 and TRBJ2-5, the full variable domain reads ETGVTQSPTHLIKTRGQQVTLRCSSQSGHNTVSWYQQALGQGPQFIFQYYREEENGRGNFPPRFSGLQFPNYSSELNVNALELDDSALYLCASSLEPPLQETQYFGPGTRLLVL.

The gene calls are TRBV2 and TRBJ2-5, with TRBD2 matching 10 bases. CDR1 is SNHLY, CDR2 FYNNEI, per germline. Trimming took 7 bases from V and 5 from J; bases not matched to a gene: 7. The CDR3 covers 14 residues. CDR3 nucleotides: TGTGCCAGCAACGTAGCGGGAGGTGGCGAGACCCAGTACTTC. Protein sequence: CASNVAGGGETQYF.

The chain recombines TRBV14 with TRBJ1-2; 8 bases are shared with TRBD1. Germline V CDR1 and CDR2: SGHDN, FVKESK. V lost 4 bases, J lost 8 bases, and 12 bases stayed unmatched. The CDR3 loop spans 15 amino acids. This CDR3 is CASSPPGQGAFGYTF. Here the CDR3 DNA reads TGTGCCAGCAGCCCCCCAGGGCAGGGGGCTTTCGGCTACACCTTC.

The chain has TRBV30 and TRBJ1-2; 7 positions match TRBD1. Germline-derived CDR1 and CDR2 are GTSNPN and SVGIG (reference sequence). This CDR3 contains 12 residues. The trim removed 6 bases at V and 4 bases at J, leaving 5 bases unmatched. The CDR3 DNA sequence: TGTGCCTGCCCGGGACAGCTCTATGGCTACACCTTC. It yields the protein CACPGQLYGYTF. The full variable domain, with the rest looked up from reference TRBV30 and TRBJ1-2, is SQTIHQWPATLVQPVGSPLSLECTVEGTSNPNLYWYRQAAGRGLQLLFYSVGIGQISSEVPQNLSASRPQDRQFILSSKKLLLSDSGFYLCACPGQLYGYTFGSGTRLTVV.

As DNA, the CDR3 is TGCGCCAGCAGCTTGGAACTAGCGGGCTCCTACAATGAGCAGTTCTTC. Protein product: CASSLELAGSYNEQFF. The chain uses TRBV5-1 and TRBJ2-1; 9 bases match TRBD2. CDR1 SGHRS and CDR2 YFSETQ come from the germline V gene. V lost 0 bases to trimming and J lost 0 bases; unmatched junction nucleotides: 1. The CDR3 length is 16 residues.

The CDR3 here is CAWSPWDREAGELFF. The CDR3, as DNA: TGTGCCTGGAGTCCCTGGGACAGGGAGGCCGGGGAGCTGTTTTTT. V and J are TRBV30 and TRBJ2-2, with 9 bases aligning to TRBD1. Germline assignment: CDR1 GTSNPN and CDR2 SVGIG (reference sequence). CDR3 size: 15 residues. V was clipped by 2 bases and J by 6 bases; unmatched bases: 7.

This clone has at least ten counts. V usage is TRBV2 and J usage is TRBJ2-3, with unresolved D. The V gene lost 4 bases and the J gene lost 5 bases, with 10 bases spanning the gap. CDR3 length: 13 amino acids. Germline V gives CDR1 SNHLY, CDR2 FYNNEI. The CDR3 region is CASSVWARDTQYF. CDR3 sequence (DNA): TGTGCCAGCAGTGTTTGGGCACGAGATACGCAGTATTTT.

This clone was recorded many times. CDR3 protein: CASSQDGRELFF. In nucleotides, the CDR3 is TGCGCCAGCAGCCAAGACGGGAGGGAACTGTTTTTT. This chain connects TRBV4-3 to TRBJ1-4; D is unclear. Per germline, CDR1 LGHNA and CDR2 YSLEER. This CDR3 spans 12 amino acids. V gave up 0 bases and J gave up 12 bases, with 8 bases separating them.